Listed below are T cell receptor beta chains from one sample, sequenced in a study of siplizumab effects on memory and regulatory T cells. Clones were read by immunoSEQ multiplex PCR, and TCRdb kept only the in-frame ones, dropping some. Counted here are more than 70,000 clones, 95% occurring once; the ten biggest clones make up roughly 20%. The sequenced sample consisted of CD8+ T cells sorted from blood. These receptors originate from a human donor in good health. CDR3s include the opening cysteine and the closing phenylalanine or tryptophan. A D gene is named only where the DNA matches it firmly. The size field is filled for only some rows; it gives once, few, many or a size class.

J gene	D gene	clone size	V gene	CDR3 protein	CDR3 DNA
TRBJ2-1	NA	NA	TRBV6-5	CASSYLPGTNEQFF	TGTGCCAGCAGTTACTTGCCAGGGACAAATGAGCAGTTCTTC
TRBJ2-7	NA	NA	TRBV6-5	CASSFYEQYF	TGTGCCAGCAGCTTCTACGAGCAGTACTTC
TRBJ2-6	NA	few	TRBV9	CASSPGTGANVLTF	TGTGCCAGCAGCCCCGGAACTGGGGCCAACGTCCTGACTTTC
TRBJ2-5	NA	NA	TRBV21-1	CASSKALKGGQRYQETQYF	TGTGCCAGCAGCAAAGCGCTAAAGGGGGGACAGCGGTACCAAGAGACCCAGTACTTC
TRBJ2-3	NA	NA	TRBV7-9	CASTPSLGGFLDTQYF	TGTGCCAGCACCCCCTCACTAGGGGGGTTTCTAGATACGCAGTATTTT
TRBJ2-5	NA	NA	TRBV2	CASSGRVAWETQYF	TGTGCCAGCAGTGGGAGGGTCGCGTGGGAGACCCAGTACTTC
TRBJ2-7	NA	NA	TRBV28	CASSSRLGVFYEQYF	TGTGCCAGCAGTTCCCGACTGGGTGTTTTCTACGAGCAGTACTTC
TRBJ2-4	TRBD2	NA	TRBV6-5	CASSSPGGMKNIQYF	TGTGCCAGCAGTTCCCCCGGGGGGATGAAAAACATTCAGTACTTC
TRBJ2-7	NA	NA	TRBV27	CASSPLGRQSSYEQYF	TGTGCCAGCAGTCCTCTCGGCAGGCAGAGCTCCTACGAGCAGTACTTC
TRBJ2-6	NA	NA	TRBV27	CASSLSSSARSGANVLTF	TGTGCCAGCAGTTTATCGTCGAGTGCTCGTTCTGGGGCCAACGTCCTGACTTTC
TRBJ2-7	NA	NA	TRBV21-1	CASSLVRGQDYEQYF	TGTGCCAGCAGCCTAGTACGGGGACAGGACTACGAGCAGTACTTC
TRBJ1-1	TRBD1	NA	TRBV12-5	CASGFGTEQAFF	TGTGCTAGTGGTTTTGGGACAGAGCAAGCTTTCTTT
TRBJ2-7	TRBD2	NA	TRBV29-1	CSVGGSYEQYF	TGCAGCGTGGGGGGGTCCTACGAGCAGTACTTC
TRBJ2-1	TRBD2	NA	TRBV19	CASSISGGRALYNEQFF	TGTGCCAGTAGTATAAGCGGCGGGAGGGCCTTGTACAATGAGCAGTTCTTC
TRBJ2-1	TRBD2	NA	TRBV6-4	CASSNEPGLAYEQFF	TGTGCCAGCAGTAACGAACCGGGACTAGCGTATGAGCAGTTCTTC
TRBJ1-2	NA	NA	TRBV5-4	CASSFSLGDGYTF	TGTGCCAGCAGCTTTTCTCTCGGGGATGGCTACACCTTC
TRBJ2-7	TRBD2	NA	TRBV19	CASSTGLAGGYEQYF	TGTGCCAGTAGTACCGGACTAGCGGGGGGCTACGAGCAGTACTTC
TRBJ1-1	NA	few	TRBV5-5	CASSLYMANTEAFF	TGTGCCAGCAGCTTGTATATGGCGAACACTGAAGCTTTCTTT
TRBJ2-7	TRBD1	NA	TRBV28	CATLPGQGAYEQYF	TGTGCCACCCTACCGGGACAGGGGGCCTACGAGCAGTACTTC
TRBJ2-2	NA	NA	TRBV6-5	CASSSRDAGELFF	TGTGCCAGCAGTTCCCGCGACGCCGGGGAGCTGTTTTTT
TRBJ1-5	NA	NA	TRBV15	CATSRDSGSRQTQHF	TGTGCCACCAGCAGAGATTCCGGTAGCCGCCAAACCCAGCATTTT
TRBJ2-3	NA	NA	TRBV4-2	CASSQATGGMSTDTQYF	TGTGCCAGCAGCCAAGCTACTGGCGGGATGAGCACAGATACGCAGTATTTT
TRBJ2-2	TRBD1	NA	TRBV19	CASSTGTALPGELFF	TGTGCCAGTAGTACCGGGACAGCCCTTCCCGGGGAGCTGTTTTTT
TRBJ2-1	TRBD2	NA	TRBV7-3	CASSAREGGYNEQFF	TGTGCCAGCAGCGCCCGGGAGGGGGGATACAATGAGCAGTTCTTC
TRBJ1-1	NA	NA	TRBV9	CASSGTSNTEAFF	TGTGCCAGCAGCGGGACATCGAACACTGAAGCTTTCTTT
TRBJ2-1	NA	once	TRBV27	CASSLGATNEQFF	TGTGCCAGCAGTTTAGGTGCGACGAATGAGCAGTTCTTC
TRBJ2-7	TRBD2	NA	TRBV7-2	CASSLAPSGRSYEQYF	TGTGCCAGCAGCTTAGCGCCTAGCGGGAGATCTTACGAGCAGTACTTC